Following are 17 T cell receptor beta chains from one sample sequenced in a study of T cell changes during pregnancy in multiple sclerosis. Profiled with immunoSEQ multiplex PCR; TCRdb holds only in-frame clones, not every one. The sample records around 50,000 clones, approximately 90% being singletons. The sample in question was CD4+ T cells from peripheral blood mononuclear cells, obtained after pregnancy. The source is a female donor with multiple sclerosis, enrolled in a pregnancy study.

As DNA, the CDR3 is TGTGCCAGCTCACCGAGCCACAGGGGGCGCGGCACTGAAGCTTTCTTT. This sequence encodes CASSPSHRGRGTEAFF. The gene calls are TRBV18 and TRBJ1-1; TRBD1 matches at 9 bases. The CDR3 loop spans 16 amino acids. J lost 4 bases, V lost 3 bases, and 9 bases had no gene match. Germline CDR1 reads KGHSH; CDR2 reads LQKENI. Complete variable domain (other parts from reference TRBV18 and TRBJ1-1): NAGVMQNPRHLVRRRGQEARLRCSPMKGHSHVYWYRQLPEEGLKFMVYLQKENIIDESGMPKERFSAEFPKEGPSILRIQQVVRGDSAAYFCASSPSHRGRGTEAFFGQGTRLTVV.

V gene TRBV30 combines with J gene TRBJ1-3, with D possibly matching TRBD1 (5 bases). V was pared by 4 bases and J by 8 bases, with 15 bases between. The CDR3 runs 13 residues. CDR1 and CDR2 from the germline V gene are GTSNPN and SVGIG (reference sequence). The CDR3 coding sequence is TGTGCCTGGACCGACAGATTGGGCGACACCATATATTTT. Its protein is CAWTDRLGDTIYF.

J is TRBJ1-2 and V is TRBV7-2; tentatively, D is TRBD1 (5 bases). The germline gives CDR1 SGHTA, CDR2 FQGNSA. The V end lost 1 base, the J end lost 0 bases, and 15 bases lay between the germline ends. The CDR3 covers 17 residues. CDR3 bases: TGTGCCAGCAGCTTAGAGGGTCCCCCGGGGGCTAACTATGGCTACACCTTC. Its translation: CASSLEGPPGANYGYTF.

The CDR3 coding sequence is TGTGCCAGCAGTCCCTCCGGGACAGGGTACGAAAAACTGTTTTTT. Translation: CASSPSGTGYEKLFF. The rearrangement joins TRBV28 to TRBJ1-4, with 9 bases identical to TRBD1. The CDR3 is made up of 15 amino acids. V dropped 5 bases and J dropped 8; count of bases not matched to a gene: 9. Germline V gene lookup returns CDR1 MDHEN and CDR2 SYDVKM.

The chain joins TRBV7-9 to TRBJ2-2; D is uncertain. Deletions cut 3 bases from V and 5 bases from J, with 10 bases between. CDR3 size: 14 residues. In germline, CDR1 is SEHNR, CDR2 FQNEAQ (reference sequence). CDR3 nucleotide sequence: TGTGCCAGCAGCTTGAACAGCCCGACCGGGGAGCTGTTTTTT. Residues: CASSLNSPTGELFF. Full variable domain (outside the CDR3, taken from reference TRBV7-9 and TRBJ2-2): DTGVSQNPRHKITKRGQNVTFRCDPISEHNRLYWYRQTLGQGPEFLTYFQNEAQLEKSRLLSDRFSAERPKGSFSTLEIQRTEQGDSAMYLCASSLNSPTGELFFGEGSRLTVL.

This clone was seen only once. The chain employs TRBV5-6 and TRBJ1-6, with 9 bases identical to TRBD1. The germline CDR1 and CDR2 sequences are SGHDT and YYEEEE. This CDR3 contains 18 residues. V dropped 0 bases and J dropped 2; count of bases not matched to a gene: 6. CDR3 sequence: CASSLDVTGGTYNSPLHF. For the CDR3, the DNA is TGTGCCAGCAGCTTGGACGTGACAGGGGGAACCTATAATTCACCCCTCCACTTT. Together with reference TRBV5-6 and TRBJ1-6, the CDR3 gives the full variable domain: DAGVTQSPTHLIKTRGQQVTLRCSPKSGHDTVSWYQQALGQGPQFIFQYYEEEERQRGNFPDRFSGHQFPNYSSELNVNALLLGDSALYLCASSLDVTGGTYNSPLHFGNGTRLTVT.

This chain links TRBV6-6 with TRBJ2-7; the match to TRBD2 covers 10 bases. V gave up 4 bases and J gave up 2 bases; unmatched junction bases: 8. CDR3 size: 16 residues. Germline-derived CDR1 and CDR2 are MNHNY and SVGAGI (reference sequence). CDR3 sequence (DNA): TGTGCCAGCAGTTTGGGGCTAGCGGGGGTCACCTACGAGCAGTACTTC. Its translation is CASSLGLAGVTYEQYF.

A few counts support this clone. This chain connects TRBV11-3 to TRBJ1-1; the D gene is possibly TRBD1 (5 bases). The CDR3 extends over 12 amino acids. The V gene lost 3 bases and the J gene lost 10 bases, with 12 bases spanning the gap. The V gene's germline CDR1 is SGHNT and CDR2 YENEEA. CDR3 in amino acids: CASSFTGGTAFF. The CDR3 DNA reads TGTGCCAGCAGCTTCACTGGGGGGACAGCTTTCTTT.

The V and J genes are TRBV11-2 and TRBJ1-1, with D possibly being TRBD1 (5 bases). The V end lost 1 base, the J end lost 2 bases, and 11 bases lay between the germline ends. The CDR3 sequence is 15 residues long. The germline gives CDR1 SGHAT, CDR2 FQNNGV. CDR3 sequence: CASSLAGRENTEAFF. As DNA, the CDR3 is TGTGCCAGCAGCTTAGCTGGCAGGGAAAACACTGAAGCTTTCTTT.

This clone has more than one count but fewer than ten. The genes are TRBV7-2 and TRBJ1-1; 12 positions match TRBD1. The ends lost 4 bases at V and 11 bases at J; junction bases unmatched: 5. The length of the CDR3 is 13 residues. Looked up from germline, CDR1 is SGHTA and CDR2 is FQGNSA. This CDR3 reads CASSSGTGGAAFF. Written as DNA, the CDR3 is TGTGCCAGCAGCTCCGGGACAGGGGGCGCGGCTTTCTTT.

This clone was detected once. The CDR3, as DNA: TGCAGCGTACACAGGGTTCTCTCAGATACGCAGTATTTT. This translates into CSVHRVLSDTQYF. The V and J genes are TRBV29-1 and TRBJ2-3; weak D call: TRBD1 (6 bases). The CDR3 is made up of 13 amino acids. Germline V gene sequence: CDR1 SQVTM, CDR2 ANQGSEA. The germline V and J ends were trimmed by 6 bases and 4 bases, with 14 bases remaining between them.

This sequence joins TRBV30 and TRBJ2-5; D is perhaps TRBD2 (6 bases). Germline CDR1 GTSNPN, CDR2 SVGIG (reference sequence). This CDR3 region has 16 residues. The V end lost 2 bases, the J end lost 5 bases, and 21 bases lay between the germline ends. The CDR3 sequence is CAWSTPSRGSLETQYF. The CDR3 DNA follows: TGTGCCTGGAGTACCCCTTCCCGGGGGTCATTGGAGACCCAGTACTTC.

The chain combines TRBV6-6 with TRBJ1-2; the D gene is possibly TRBD1 (6 bases). V shed 8 bases and J shed 3 bases, with 22 bases lying between them. Germline CDR1 and CDR2: MNHNY and SVGAGI (reference sequence). The CDR3 is made up of 16 amino acids. CDR3 sequence reads: CASPAPVQGTDYGYTF. Written as DNA, the CDR3 is TGTGCCAGCCCCGCTCCCGTACAGGGTACCGACTATGGCTACACCTTC.

V is TRBV4-1 and J is TRBJ2-7; TRBD2 aligns across 9 bases. Germline trimming cut 2 bases from V and 2 bases from J; bases unmatched to any gene: 10. Germline V lookup: CDR1 MGHRA, CDR2 YSYEKL. The CDR3 consists of 17 residues. CDR3 amino acids: CASSQFLSGGYPYEQYF. CDR3 DNA: TGCGCCAGCAGCCAATTCCTTAGCGGGGGTTACCCCTACGAGCAGTACTTC.

This chain joins TRBV18 and TRBJ1-1; D unclear. Between the trimmed V and J ends, which lost 3 bases and 2 bases, there was a span of 10 bases. Germline V lookup: CDR1 KGHSH, CDR2 LQKENI. The CDR3 runs 14 residues. CDR3 coding DNA: TGTGCCAGCTCACCCTTGGCGGATAACACTGAAGCTTTCTTT. Translation gives CASSPLADNTEAFF.

The V call is TRBV9, the J call TRBJ2-6; the D gene is possibly TRBD2 (6 bases). V was cut by 7 bases and J by 4 bases, with 21 bases left in between. The CDR3 loop spans 17 amino acids. The germline CDR1 and CDR2 sequences are SGDLS and YYNGEE. CDR3 in DNA: TGTGCCAGCGGACGAAACCTCGGGGGTAGGGGGGCCAACGTCCTGACTTTC. Amino acids: CASGRNLGGRGANVLTF. Full variable domain (missing parts from reference TRBV9 and TRBJ2-6): DSGVTQTPKHLITATGQRVTLRCSPRSGDLSVYWYQQSLDQGLQFLIQYYNGEERAKGNILERFSAQQFPDLHSELNLSSLELGDSALYFCASGRNLGGRGANVLTFGAGSRLTVL.

V gene TRBV28 combines with J gene TRBJ2-5, with D possibly being TRBD2 (6 bases). The CDR3 spans 14 residues. The germline CDR1 and CDR2 sequences are MDHEN and SYDVKM. V shed 6 bases and J shed 7 bases, with 18 bases lying between them. The CDR3 protein is CASRKFGDFGTQYF. In DNA, the CDR3 is TGTGCCAGCAGGAAGTTTGGGGACTTTGGGACCCAGTACTTC.